Each of the 31 T cell receptor beta chains below was sequenced from the same sample in a study of T cells after yellow fever vaccination. TCRdb passed the 5' RACE reads through MiXCR, listing each CDR3 protein once. The sample has approximately 300,000 distinct CDR3 sequences, about 10% seen once. The specimen comprised CD4+ T cells sorted from PBMCs, sampled 45 days after the yellow fever booster vaccination. These receptors were collected from a man between 18 and 29 years old who received the YFV17D yellow fever vaccine.

This clonotype turned up a few times. The rearrangement links TRBV9 to TRBJ1-4; no definite D call. CDR3 length: 13 amino acids. V lost 0 bases and J lost 4, with 4 bases in between. The germline V gene has CDR1 SGDLS and CDR2 YYNGEE. In DNA, the CDR3 is TGTGCCAGCAGCGTAGGCCTTAATGAAAAACTGTTTTTT. It encodes CASSVGLNEKLFF.

The V call is TRBV2, the J call TRBJ1-1; D is unclear. This CDR3 region has 13 residues. The V and J ends lost 1 base and 5 bases respectively, with 8 bases between them. Germline CDR1 reads SNHLY; CDR2 reads FYNNEI. The CDR3 protein is CASSEGVLTEAFF. CDR3 coding DNA: TGTGCCAGCAGTGAAGGGGTCCTTACTGAAGCTTTCTTT.

This clonotype has just a few counts. V usage is TRBV18 and J usage is TRBJ1-1; D might be TRBD1 (6 bases). The CDR3 contains 16 residues. Germline lookup yields CDR1 KGHSH and CDR2 LQKENI. The V end lost 1 base, the J end lost 0 bases, and 12 bases lay between the germline ends. CDR3 in amino acids: CASSPQETGMNTEAFF. Written as DNA, the CDR3 is TGTGCCAGCTCACCACAGGAGACAGGAATGAACACTGAAGCTTTCTTT.

This clonotype was seen more than once but under ten times. The chain joins TRBV5-1 to TRBJ2-7; no clear D gene. CDR1 is SGHRS, CDR2 YFSETQ, per germline. V was shortened by 0 bases and J by 1 base, with 8 bases between the two germline ends. The length of the CDR3 is 14 residues. CDR3 in amino acids: CASSLDPRSYEQYV. In DNA form, the CDR3 reads TGCGCCAGCAGCTTGGATCCCAGATCCTACGAGCAGTACGTC.

A few counts support this clonotype. V gene TRBV7-9 combines with J gene TRBJ1-2; 7 bases match TRBD1. Trimming cost V 2 bases and J 8 bases; bases outside gene matches: 5. In germline, CDR1 is SEHNR, CDR2 FQNEAQ (reference sequence). The CDR3 contains 13 residues. The CDR3 DNA sequence: TGTGCCAGCAGCTTACAGGGGGTGGGCGGCTACACCTTC. As protein: CASSLQGVGGYTF. The whole variable domain, filled in from reference TRBV7-9 and TRBJ1-2, reads DTGVSQNPRHKITKRGQNVTFRCDPISEHNRLYWYRQTLGQGPEFLTYFQNEAQLEKSRLLSDRFSAERPKGSFSTLEIQRTEQGDSAMYLCASSLQGVGGYTFGSGTRLTVV.

This chain connects TRBV2 to TRBJ1-1; D not certain. V was trimmed by 8 bases and J by 3 bases, leaving 16 bases between them. Germline loops: CDR1 SNHLY, CDR2 FYNNEI. This CDR3 is built from 14 residues. CDR3 bases: TGTGCCAGCCGAATACCGACTGGGTACACTGAAGCTTTCTTT. Translating gives CASRIPTGYTEAFF.

A few counts support this clonotype. The V and J genes are TRBV19 and TRBJ2-5, with D possibly called TRBD1 or TRBD2 (5 bases each). The CDR3 has 14 amino acids. CDR1 is LNHDA, CDR2 SQIVND, per germline (reference sequence). With 6 bases removed from V and 5 bases from J, the gap between germline ends came to 16 bases. CDR3 DNA sequence: TGTGCCAGTAGCCGCCGGGGCCTGGGGGAGACCCAGTACTTC. Residues: CASSRRGLGETQYF.

The gene calls are TRBV5-1 and TRBJ1-1; the D is unclear. Germline CDR1 and CDR2: SGHRS and YFSETQ. Trimming took off 0 bases at V and 1 base at J, with 13 bases between the two ends. This CDR3 has 16 amino acids. Written as DNA, the CDR3 is TGCGCCAGCAGCTTGGGGGTATCGGCCCGGAACACTGAAGCTTTCTTT. It yields the protein CASSLGVSARNTEAFF.

This chain links TRBV9 with TRBJ2-3; 11 nucleotides agree with TRBD2. Germline CDR1 is SGDLS and CDR2 is YYNGEE. The length of the CDR3 is 18 residues. V lost 0 bases, J lost 2 bases, and 8 bases stayed unmatched. The CDR3 DNA is TGTGCCAGCAGCGTAGACCCCTTTAGCGGGGGGGTCACAGATACGCAGTATTTT. It codes for CASSVDPFSGGVTDTQYF.

The gene calls are TRBV6-2 or TRBV6-3 and TRBJ1-6, with 9 positions matching TRBD1. Per germline, CDR1 MNHEY and CDR2 SVGEGT. The CDR3 totals 15 residues. The trim removed 2 bases at V and 4 bases at J, leaving 0 bases unmatched. The CDR3 coding sequence is TGTGCCAGCAGTTACGGGACAGGGTATAATTCACCCCTCCACTTT. This translates into CASSYGTGYNSPLHF.

The table lists this clonotype with a few counts. V gene TRBV5-1 combines with J gene TRBJ2-3; perhaps TRBD2 as D (5 bases). The CDR3 runs 15 residues. Germline values: CDR1 SGHRS, CDR2 YFSETQ. Between the trimmed V and J ends, which lost 4 bases and 0 bases, there was a span of 12 bases. The chain's CDR3 is CASSGRGSSTDTQYF. DNA for the CDR3: TGCGCCAGCAGCGGCCGGGGTTCTAGCACAGATACGCAGTATTTT.

The chain joins TRBV5-5 to TRBJ2-7; no reliable D call. This CDR3 is built from 13 residues. Germline V CDR1 and CDR2: SGHKS, YYEKEE (reference sequence). V dropped 4 bases and J dropped 1 base, with 9 bases sitting between them. CDR3 bases: TGTGCCAGCAGCCCGAGAGCGTCCTACGAGCAGTACGTC. Amino acid sequence: CASSPRASYEQYV.

The rearrangement uses TRBV5-4 and TRBJ1-4; D is perhaps TRBD1 (5 bases). The CDR3 sequence is 15 residues long. V lost 4 bases and J lost 4, with 14 bases in between. Germline V gives CDR1 SGHNT, CDR2 YYREEE (reference sequence). The CDR3 bases are TGTGCCAGCAGCACCGGGGCGAACCTTAATGAAAAACTGTTTTTT. Translating it yields CASSTGANLNEKLFF.

The V and J genes are TRBV10-3 and TRBJ2-1; TRBD1 agrees at 7 bases. V lost 1 base and J lost 12; bases outside the gene matches: 12. Germline CDR1 reads ENHRY; CDR2 reads SYGVKD. This CDR3 spans 15 amino acids. The CDR3, as DNA: TGTGCCATCAGTGAGTTCACAGGGGAACACAATAGGCAGTTCTTC. This codes for CAISEFTGEHNRQFF.

This chain connects TRBV28 to TRBJ1-4; D gene ambiguous. Trimming took 4 bases from V and 5 from J, leaving 14 bases between them. This CDR3 is 15 amino acids long. Germline assignment: CDR1 MDHEN and CDR2 SYDVKM. CDR3: CASSSPGGLNEKLFF. CDR3 DNA: TGTGCCAGCAGTTCCCCCGGCGGACTGAATGAAAAACTGTTTTTT. Variable domain in full (rest from reference TRBV28 and TRBJ1-4): DVKVTQSSRYLVKRTGEKVFLECVQDMDHENMFWYRQDPGLGLRLIYFSYDVKMKEKGDIPEGYSVSREKKERFSLILESASTNQTSMYLCASSSPGGLNEKLFFGSGTQLSVL.

This clonotype was recorded a few times. The rearrangement links TRBV7-2 to TRBJ2-7; 9 positions match TRBD1. The CDR3 consists of 15 residues. V lost 5 bases, J lost 4 bases, and 9 bases stayed unmatched. CDR1 is SGHTA, CDR2 FQGNSA, per germline. As DNA, the CDR3 is TGTGCCAGCAGCCAGAGGGACAGGGCCCGATACGAGCAGTACTTC. Translated, it gives CASSQRDRARYEQYF.

This clonotype was found a few times. The chain is built from TRBV5-1 and TRBJ2-7; TRBD1 is a possible D gene (5 bases). The length of the CDR3 is 14 residues. V lost 0 bases and J lost 3, with 10 bases in between. Germline V lookup: CDR1 SGHRS, CDR2 YFSETQ. DNA of the CDR3: TGCGCCAGCAGCTTGGCCGTGGACAACTACGAGCAGTACTTC. This sequence encodes CASSLAVDNYEQYF.

In this sample, this clonotype turned up a few times. The chain couples TRBV18 to TRBJ2-3, with a possible D match to TRBD2 (6 bases). Trimming removed 3 bases at V and 0 bases at J, with 10 bases between. From germline, CDR1 is KGHSH and CDR2 LQKENI. This CDR3 comprises 15 residues. The CDR3 nucleotides are TGTGCCAGCTCACCGGACTATTCTAGCACAGATACGCAGTATTTT. Translation gives CASSPDYSSTDTQYF.

The chain joins TRBV30 to TRBJ1-4, with 9 positions matching TRBD1. CDR1 and CDR2 (germline): GTSNPN, SVGIG (reference sequence). V was clipped by 3 bases and J by 8 bases; unmatched bases: 7. The CDR3 is made up of 14 amino acids. CDR3 sequence reads: CAWRVQGAEEKLFF. The CDR3 DNA sequence: TGTGCCTGGAGGGTACAGGGGGCTGAGGAAAAACTGTTTTTT.

This chain links TRBV5-1 with TRBJ2-3; D remains unclear. Between the trimmed V and J ends, which lost 0 bases and 2 bases, there was a span of 10 bases. Germline V lookup: CDR1 SGHRS, CDR2 YFSETQ. This CDR3 region has 15 residues. The CDR3 spells CASSLVARYTDTQYF. CDR3 in DNA: TGCGCCAGCAGCTTGGTGGCCAGATACACAGATACGCAGTATTTT.

V and J are TRBV2 and TRBJ2-2, with 13 bases aligning to TRBD2. With V trimmed by 6 bases and J by 5 bases, 9 bases remained unmatched. The CDR3 consists of 17 residues. Germline V gene lookup returns CDR1 SNHLY and CDR2 FYNNEI. CDR3 sequence: CASRWTSGGDLTGELFF. CDR3 bases: TGTGCCAGCAGGTGGACTAGCGGGGGAGATTTAACCGGGGAGCTGTTTTTT.

This clonotype was seen a few times. The rearrangement links TRBV14 to TRBJ2-5; TRBD1 matches at 11 bases. The CDR3 runs to 17 residues. The germline gives CDR1 SGHDN, CDR2 FVKESK. V lost 0 bases, J lost 2 bases, and 5 bases stayed unmatched. The CDR3, as DNA: TGTGCCAGCAGCCAAGATTGGCGGGACAGGGGGCAAGAGACCCAGTACTTC. Its translation: CASSQDWRDRGQETQYF. Together with reference TRBV14 and TRBJ2-5, the CDR3 gives the full variable domain: EAGVTQFPSHSVIEKGQTVTLRCDPISGHDNLYWYRRVMGKEIKFLLHFVKESKQDESGMPNNRFLAERTGGTYSTLKVQPAELEDSGVYFCASSQDWRDRGQETQYFGPGTRLLVL.

The chain combines TRBV7-6 with TRBJ2-1; TRBD2 aligns across 8 bases. The CDR3 sequence is 14 residues long. Per germline, CDR1 SGHVS and CDR2 FNYEAQ. Germline trimming cut 4 bases from V and 7 bases from J; bases unmatched to any gene: 6. CDR3 loop: CASSSRGGQNEQFF. As DNA, the CDR3 is TGTGCCAGCAGCTCCCGGGGGGGCCAGAATGAGCAGTTCTTC.

This clonotype has a handful of counts. The chain recombines TRBV3-1 with TRBJ2-1; no clear D gene. V was pared by 2 bases and J by 0 bases, with 8 bases between. The CDR3 extends over 15 amino acids. Per the germline V gene, CDR1 is LGHDT and CDR2 is YNNKEL (reference sequence). The CDR3: CASSQRLGSYNEQFF. CDR3 bases: TGTGCCAGCAGCCAAAGACTTGGCTCCTACAATGAGCAGTTCTTC.

The rearrangement links TRBV7-2 to TRBJ2-7; 9 nucleotides agree with TRBD2. V shed 3 bases, J shed 0 bases, and the junction held 3 bases outside the gene matches. Germline V gives CDR1 SGHTA, CDR2 FQGNSA. The CDR3 spans 15 residues. The CDR3 coding sequence is TGTGCCAGCAGCTTTCAGCGGGGGGCCTCCTACGAGCAGTACGTC. Its protein product is CASSFQRGASYEQYV.

This clonotype showed up many times. V and J are TRBV6-2 or TRBV6-3 and TRBJ2-1; maybe TRBD1 (6 bases). The CDR3 is 16 residues long. V lost 2 bases, J lost 4 bases, and 15 bases lay in between. Looked up from germline, CDR1 is MNHEY and CDR2 is SVGEGT. The CDR3 DNA follows: TGTGCCAGCAGTTACCCCGCCCGGACAGTATACAATGAGCAGTTCTTC. Translated, it gives CASSYPARTVYNEQFF.

This chain joins TRBV5-1 and TRBJ2-1; D is uncertain. V was cut by 5 bases and J by 0 bases, with 9 bases left in between. CDR1 and CDR2 (germline): SGHRS, YFSETQ. CDR3 length: 14 residues. CDR3 nucleotide sequence: TGCGCCAGCAGTGTAGAGAGCTCCTACAATGAGCAGTTCTTC. Protein sequence: CASSVESSYNEQFF.

The CDR3 loop is CATSRDRSRLEQYF. In DNA form, the CDR3 reads TGTGCCACCAGCAGAGATCGATCCCGGCTCGAGCAGTACTTC. The chain couples TRBV15 to TRBJ2-7, with D unclear. CDR1 and CDR2 (germline): LNHNV, YYDKDF (reference sequence). V was pared by 0 bases and J by 6 bases, with 12 bases between. The CDR3 consists of 14 residues.

V usage is TRBV3-1 and J usage is TRBJ1-4; D ambiguous. Germline V lookup: CDR1 LGHDT, CDR2 YNNKEL (reference sequence). Trimming removed 0 bases from V and 7 bases from J, with 9 bases in between. The CDR3 has 14 residues. The CDR3: CASSQEWGSEKLFF. The CDR3 bases are TGTGCCAGCAGCCAAGAGTGGGGAAGTGAAAAACTGTTTTTT.

The table lists this clonotype with many counts. The CDR3 spells CASRDTPNQPQHF. DNA of the CDR3: TGTGCCAGCAGAGACACGCCCAATCAGCCCCAGCATTTT. The rearrangement joins TRBV6-2 or TRBV6-3 to TRBJ1-5; no definite D call. Germline V gives CDR1 MNHEY, CDR2 SVGEGT. Trimming left V 6 bases short and J 3 bases short, with 9 bases between. The CDR3 spans 13 residues.

This clonotype was observed a handful of times. V and J are TRBV4-2 and TRBJ2-3; TRBD2 is a possible D gene (5 bases). Germline V lookup: CDR1 LGHNA, CDR2 YNFKEQ. The CDR3 has 14 residues. V was shortened by 0 bases and J by 11 bases, with 15 bases between the two germline ends. CDR3 region: CASSQDKVDYGQYF. CDR3 in DNA: TGTGCCAGCAGCCAAGATAAGGTAGACTATGGGCAGTATTTT.